This T cell receptor beta chain is from a study of siplizumab effects on memory and regulatory T cells. Study results and limitations: Siplizumab significantly brought down the alloreactive sequences that trace back to unstimulated CD4+ memory cells.

Remarks on this clone: Its specificity is unknown.

Per the germline V gene, CDR1 is SNHLY and CDR2 is FYNNEI. The CDR3 extends over 15 amino acids. J lost 4 bases, V lost 4 bases, and 9 bases had no gene match. Some clones are missing from TCRdb's copy, which holds only in-frame ones; the method was immunoSEQ multiplex PCR. The sample lists approximately 48,000 clones, more than 85% occurring once. This clonotype was sampled from a human donor in good health. Specimen: CD8+ T cells sorted from blood. The chain employs TRBV2 and TRBJ2-5; 7 bases map to TRBD2. The CDR3 is CASSVRAGEGETQYF. CDR3 nucleotides: TGTGCCAGCAGTGTTCGGGCGGGAGAGGGAGAGACCCAGTACTTC.